This T cell receptor beta chain is drawn from a study of vaccination and CD4 T cells after COVID-19. Turning to the study itself: Samples were taken after vaccination, a median of roughly 72 days after dose two, with a range of 14 to 241.

Details on this clonotype: Its specificity is not known.

Cultured CD4+ T-cell DNA underwent Oncomine TCR Beta short-read sequencing. TCRdb called the PCR reads again in MiXCR, with one record for every CDR3 protein. The sample has around 14,000 distinct CDR3 sequences, around 53% seen once. As to treatment: approximately 9-day PBMC culture with coronavirus spike peptide pools or control peptides (ViraFEST assay). ViraFEST stimulated the growth of antigen-specific T cells using peptide pools and subsequently profiled their TCRs by sequencing. Between the trimmed V and J ends, which lost 4 bases and 7 bases, there was a span of 8 bases. Germline CDR1 reads MNHNS; CDR2 reads SASEGT. The CDR3 length is 13 residues.

Sequencing was performed on CD4+ T cells from blood, cultured in vitro. The clonotype comes from a human donor who had recovered from COVID-19. The gene calls are TRBV6-1 and TRBJ1-6; the D is unclear. CDR3 in amino acids: CASSGDGNSPLHF. DNA of the CDR3: TGTGCCAGCAGTGGCGACGGGAATTCACCCCTCCACTTT.